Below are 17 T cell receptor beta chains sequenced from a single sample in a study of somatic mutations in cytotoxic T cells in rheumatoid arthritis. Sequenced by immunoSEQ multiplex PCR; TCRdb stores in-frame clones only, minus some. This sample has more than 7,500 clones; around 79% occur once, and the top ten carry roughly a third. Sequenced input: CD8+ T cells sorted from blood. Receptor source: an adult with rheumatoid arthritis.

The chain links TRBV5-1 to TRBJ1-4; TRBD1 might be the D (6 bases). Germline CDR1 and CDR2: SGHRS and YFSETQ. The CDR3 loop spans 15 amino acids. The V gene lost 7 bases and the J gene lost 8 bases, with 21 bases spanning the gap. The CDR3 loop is CASAPWGGQGEKLFF. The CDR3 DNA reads TGCGCCAGCGCCCCCTGGGGGGGGCAGGGAGAAAAACTGTTTTTT.

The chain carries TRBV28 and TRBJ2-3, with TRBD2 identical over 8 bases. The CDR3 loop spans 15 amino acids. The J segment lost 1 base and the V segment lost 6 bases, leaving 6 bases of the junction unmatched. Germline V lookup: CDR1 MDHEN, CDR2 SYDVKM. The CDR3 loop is CASRHGGGRTDTQYF. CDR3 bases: TGTGCCAGCAGACACGGCGGGGGGCGCACAGATACGCAGTATTTT.

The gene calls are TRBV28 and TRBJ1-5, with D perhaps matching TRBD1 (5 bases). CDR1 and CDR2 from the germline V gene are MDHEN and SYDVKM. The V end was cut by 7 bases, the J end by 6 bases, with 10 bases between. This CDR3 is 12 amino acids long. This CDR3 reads CASIEGSQPQHF. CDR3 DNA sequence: TGTGCCAGCATCGAGGGGAGTCAGCCCCAGCATTTT.

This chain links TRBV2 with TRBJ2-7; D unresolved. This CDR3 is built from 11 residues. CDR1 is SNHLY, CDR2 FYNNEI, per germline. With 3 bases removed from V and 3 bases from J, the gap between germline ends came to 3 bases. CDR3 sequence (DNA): TGTGCCAGCAGTGACGGCTACGAGCAGTACTTC. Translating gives CASSDGYEQYF.

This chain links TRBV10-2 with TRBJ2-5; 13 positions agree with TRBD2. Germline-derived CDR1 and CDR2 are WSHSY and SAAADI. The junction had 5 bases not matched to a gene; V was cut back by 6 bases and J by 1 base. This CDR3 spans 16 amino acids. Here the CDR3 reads CASRSGTSGTQETQYF. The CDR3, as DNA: TGCGCCAGCAGATCCGGGACTAGCGGGACCCAAGAGACCCAGTACTTC.

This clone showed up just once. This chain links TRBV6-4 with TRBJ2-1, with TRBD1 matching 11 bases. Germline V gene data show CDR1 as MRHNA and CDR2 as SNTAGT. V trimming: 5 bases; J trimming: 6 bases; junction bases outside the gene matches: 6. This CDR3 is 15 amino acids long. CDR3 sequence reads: CASSPGQGASNEQFF. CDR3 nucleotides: TGTGCCAGCAGTCCCGGACAGGGGGCCTCCAATGAGCAGTTCTTC.

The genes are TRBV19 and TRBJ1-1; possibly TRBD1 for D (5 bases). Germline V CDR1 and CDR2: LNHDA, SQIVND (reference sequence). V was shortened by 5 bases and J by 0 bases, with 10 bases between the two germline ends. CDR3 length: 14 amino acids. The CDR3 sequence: CASSPGTVNTEAFF. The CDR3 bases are TGTGCCAGTAGTCCAGGGACGGTGAACACTGAAGCTTTCTTT.

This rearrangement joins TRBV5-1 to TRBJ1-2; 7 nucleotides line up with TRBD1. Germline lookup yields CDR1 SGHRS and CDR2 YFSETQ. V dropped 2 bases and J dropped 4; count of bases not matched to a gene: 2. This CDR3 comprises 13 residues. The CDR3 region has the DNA TGCGCCAGCAGCTTAGACAGGGTCTATGGCTACACCTTC. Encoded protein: CASSLDRVYGYTF.

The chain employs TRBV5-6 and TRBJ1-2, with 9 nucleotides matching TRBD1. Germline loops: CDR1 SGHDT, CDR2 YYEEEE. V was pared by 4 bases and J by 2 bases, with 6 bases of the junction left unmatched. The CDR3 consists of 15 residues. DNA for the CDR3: TGTGCCAGCAGCGAATGGACAGGGGAGAACTATGGCTACACCTTC. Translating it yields CASSEWTGENYGYTF.

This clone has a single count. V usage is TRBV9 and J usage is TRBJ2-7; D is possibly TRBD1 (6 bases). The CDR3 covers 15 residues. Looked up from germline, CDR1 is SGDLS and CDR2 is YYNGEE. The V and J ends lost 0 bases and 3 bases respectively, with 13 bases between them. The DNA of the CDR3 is TGTGCCAGCAGCGTAGGTTCCGGACAGTTCTACGAGCAGTACTTC. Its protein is CASSVGSGQFYEQYF.

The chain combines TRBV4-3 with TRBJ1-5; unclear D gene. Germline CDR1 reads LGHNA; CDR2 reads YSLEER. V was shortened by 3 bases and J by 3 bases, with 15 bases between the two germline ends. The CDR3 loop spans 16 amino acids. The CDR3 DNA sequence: TGCGCCAGCAGCCACGATTTTAGTGGGGTCAATCAGCCCCAGCATTTT. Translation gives CASSHDFSGVNQPQHF.

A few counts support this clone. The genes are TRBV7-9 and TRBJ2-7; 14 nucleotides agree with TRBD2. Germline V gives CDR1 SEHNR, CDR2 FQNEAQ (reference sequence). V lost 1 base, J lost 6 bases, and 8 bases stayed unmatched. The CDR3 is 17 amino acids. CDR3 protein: CASSLGGLAGVKVEQYF. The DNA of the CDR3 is TGTGCCAGCAGCTTAGGGGGACTAGCGGGAGTTAAAGTCGAGCAGTACTTC.

The CDR3 DNA is TGTGCCAGTAGTATGGGGACTAGGGAAGGGCAGCAGTTCTTC. Residues: CASSMGTREGQQFF. The rearrangement links TRBV19 to TRBJ2-1; the match to TRBD2 covers 8 bases. The CDR3 is made up of 14 amino acids. After removal of 3 bases from V and 11 bases from J, the junction contained 9 bases not matched to a gene. Germline CDR1 LNHDA, CDR2 SQIVND (reference sequence).

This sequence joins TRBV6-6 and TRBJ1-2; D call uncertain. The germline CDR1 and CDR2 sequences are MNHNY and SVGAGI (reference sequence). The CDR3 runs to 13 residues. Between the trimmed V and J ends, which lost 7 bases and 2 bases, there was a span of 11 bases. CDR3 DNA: TGTGCCAGCAATACAGACGGGAACTATGGCTACACCTTC. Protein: CASNTDGNYGYTF.

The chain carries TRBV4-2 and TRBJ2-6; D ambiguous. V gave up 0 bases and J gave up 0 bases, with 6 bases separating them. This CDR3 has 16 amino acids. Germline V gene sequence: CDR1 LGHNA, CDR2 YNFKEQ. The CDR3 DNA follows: TGTGCCAGCAGCCAAGATCCGGACTCTGGGGCCAACGTCCTGACTTTC. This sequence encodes CASSQDPDSGANVLTF.

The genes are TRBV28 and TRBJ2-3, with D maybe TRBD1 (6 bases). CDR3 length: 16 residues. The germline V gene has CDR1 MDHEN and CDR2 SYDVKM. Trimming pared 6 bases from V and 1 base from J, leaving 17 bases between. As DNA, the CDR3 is TGTGCCAGCAGCCAGGTGGGGACACCCGGCACAGATACGCAGTATTTT. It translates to CASSQVGTPGTDTQYF.

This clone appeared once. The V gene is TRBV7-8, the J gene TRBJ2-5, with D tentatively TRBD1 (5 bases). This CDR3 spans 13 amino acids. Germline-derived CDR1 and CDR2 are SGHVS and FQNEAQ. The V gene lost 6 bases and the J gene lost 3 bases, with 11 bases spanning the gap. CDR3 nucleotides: TGTGCCAGCAGGTCCGACAGTGAAGAGACCCAGTACTTC. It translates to CASRSDSEETQYF.